This T cell receptor (beta chain) was profiled in a study of blood T cells in healthy people across ages. Overall study: Roughly one uniquely barcoded beta molecule per two T cells was captured.

Healthy Russian Caucasian donors spanned ages 6 to 90 years. Isolation yielded PBMCs, at least 6 million per sample, in every case. The germline gives CDR1 SGHTA, CDR2 FQGNSA. This CDR3 has 15 amino acids. Losses at the gene ends were 5 bases for V and 4 bases for J; bases not matched to a gene: 8. The sample holds many counts of this clonotype. It was with a sample-barcoded 5' primer and a J-beta primer mix that a second PCR of about 6 to 12 cycles was run. Each cDNA molecule received a tag from a template-switch adaptor that had 12 random nucleotides. TCRdb analysed the 5' RACE reads with MiXCR anew, one entry per CDR3 protein. The table includes hundreds of thousands of distinct CDR3 sequences, 32% detected once.

This receptor was identified in an elderly woman in good health. Sequencing was done on a sample of blood. The genes are TRBV7-2 and TRBJ2-7; TRBD1 aligns across 10 bases. The CDR3 bases are TGTGCCAGCAGCGACCGGGACAGGGGACCTTACGAGCAGTACTTC. This translates into CASSDRDRGPYEQYF.